Presented here are 3 T cell receptor beta chains from one specimen sequenced in a study of T cell responses to AZD1222 COVID-19 vaccine. Method: immunoSEQ multiplex PCR; TCRdb's copy keeps in-frame clones and lacks some. The sample consists of roughly 260,000 clones, approximately 95% of them appearing once. This sample comprised peripheral blood, obtained on day 0 of AZD1222 vaccination. The receptors shown here come from an adult in good health.

The genes are TRBV7-3 and TRBJ2-7, with TRBD1 as a possible D gene (5 bases). CDR1 and CDR2 from the germline V gene are SGHTA and FQGTGA. This CDR3 comprises 13 residues. Trimming shortened V by 2 bases and J by 7 bases, and 12 bases separated the two germline ends. In nucleotides, the CDR3 is TGTGCCAGCAGCTTAGAGGCAGGGTTTGAGCAGTACTTC. Its protein product is CASSLEAGFEQYF.

The chain recombines TRBV18 with TRBJ2-7; D not resolved. Germline V gives CDR1 KGHSH, CDR2 LQKENI. Between the trimmed V and J ends, which lost 3 bases and 7 bases, there was a span of 13 bases. The CDR3 runs to 13 residues. CDR3 sequence: CASSPTEVGEQYF. The DNA of the CDR3 is TGTGCCAGCTCACCTACAGAGGTGGGAGAGCAGTACTTC.

In regard to this clone: The sample holds other DNA sequences that translate to the same CDR3. V is TRBV10-3 and J is TRBJ2-3; D perhaps matches TRBD2 (5 bases). CDR1 and CDR2 from the germline V gene are ENHRY and SYGVKD. The CDR3 has 12 amino acids. Trimming took 7 bases from V and 6 from J, leaving 11 bases between them. The CDR3 sequence: CAIKGGPDTQYF. The CDR3 nucleotides are TGTGCCATCAAGGGCGGGCCGGATACGCAGTATTTT.